This T cell receptor beta chain comes out of a study of CD8 T cells in Susac syndrome. As for the study in general: When their blood was taken, patients with Susac syndrome were therapy-naive, taking corticosteroids, or taking intravenous immunoglobulin alone.

Random hexamers served to reverse transcribe roughly 0.45 to 1 ug RNA. TCRdb itself ran the immunoSEQ multiplex PCR reads through MiXCR, one entry per CDR3 protein. The sample lists roughly 200,000 distinct CDR3 sequences, 85% to 95% occurring once. Notes on the study in general: The authors acknowledged that the study's TCR sequencing and HLA analysis involved relatively few individuals.

With respect to this clonotype: Antigen unknown.

Germline assignment: CDR1 DFQATT and CDR2 SNEGSKA (reference sequence). The ends lost 4 bases at V and 6 bases at J; junction bases unmatched: 5. This CDR3 comprises 13 residues. This receptor was taken from a human donor with Susac syndrome. The rearrangement uses TRBV20-1 and TRBJ2-3, with 9 bases identical to TRBD2. Sequencing was carried out using CD4+ T cells from PBMCs. CDR3 coding DNA: TGCAGTGCTATGCGGGGGGGCCGGGATACGCAGTATTTT. The encoded protein is CSAMRGGRDTQYF.